What follows is one TCR beta chain and its context. This CDR3 region has 13 residues. Trimming took 5 bases from V and 6 from J, leaving 13 bases between them. Germline V gene lookup returns CDR1 SGHTA and CDR2 FQGNSA. The data were taken from a study of OX40 agonist ivuxolimab in advanced cancers. The data were produced by immunoSEQ multiplex PCR, yet TCRdb's version contains in-frame clones alone and is incomplete. The profile covers 35,000 or so clones, with approximately 80% appearing a single time and 15% to 20% taken by the ten largest. Material: CD4+ or CD8+ T cells sorted from blood, obtained in a trial of the OX40 agonist ivuxolimab. The sequence came from an adult with an advanced solid tumor such as melanoma, head and neck, liver or kidney cancer. The chain recombines TRBV7-2 with TRBJ1-1; no firm D call. The DNA for the CDR3 is TGTGCCAGCAGCAACCCCCCAGGTCCTGAAGCTTTCTTT. This translates into CASSNPPGPEAFF.